This T cell receptor (beta chain) was observed in a study of OX40 agonist ivuxolimab in advanced cancers. Study information: Partial responses occurred in three patients (one hepatocellular carcinoma, two cutaneous melanoma).

Using immunoSEQ multiplex PCR, the repertoire was profiled, and TCRdb retains in-frame clones only, with some absent. The sample has around 140,000 clones, roughly 91% seen once. V dropped 7 bases and J dropped 6; count of bases not matched to a gene: 6. The CDR3 covers 13 residues. Per germline, CDR1 SNHLY and CDR2 FYNNEI. The rearrangement links TRBV2 to TRBJ2-3; 8 bases agree with TRBD1. Source: CD4+ or CD8+ T cells sorted from blood, taken in a trial of the OX40 agonist ivuxolimab. The receptor comes from an adult with an advanced solid tumor such as melanoma, head and neck, liver or kidney cancer. Here the CDR3 reads CASNRDRYDTQYF. The CDR3, as DNA: TGTGCCAGCAACCGGGACAGGTATGATACGCAGTATTTT.